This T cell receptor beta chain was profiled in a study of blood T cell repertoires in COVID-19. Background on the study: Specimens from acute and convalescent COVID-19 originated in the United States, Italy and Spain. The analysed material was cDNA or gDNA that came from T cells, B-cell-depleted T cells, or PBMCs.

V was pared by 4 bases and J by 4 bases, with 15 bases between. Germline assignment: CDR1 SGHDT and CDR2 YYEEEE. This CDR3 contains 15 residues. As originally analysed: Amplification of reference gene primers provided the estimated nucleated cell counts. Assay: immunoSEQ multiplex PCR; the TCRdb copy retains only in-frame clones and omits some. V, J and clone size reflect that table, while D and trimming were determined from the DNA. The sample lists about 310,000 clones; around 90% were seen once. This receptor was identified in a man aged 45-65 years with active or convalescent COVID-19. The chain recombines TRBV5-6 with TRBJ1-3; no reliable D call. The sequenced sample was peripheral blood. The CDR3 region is CASSTLGTEGNTIYF. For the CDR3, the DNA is TGTGCCAGCAGCACTCTGGGCACGGAAGGAAACACCATATATTTT.